These T cell receptor beta chains were read from a single sample in a study of CD8+ T cells in alopecia areata. TCRdb's table, derived via immunoSEQ multiplex PCR, lists solely in-frame clones and lacks some. The sample contains over 150,000 clones, 50% to 60% of which appear only once. The sequencing used CD4+ T cells sorted from blood, collected at week 0. These receptors were taken from a human donor with alopecia areata. CDR3s include the opening cysteine and the closing phenylalanine or tryptophan. A D gene is named only where the DNA matches it firmly. The size field is filled for only some rows; it gives once, few, many or a size class.

abundance	j_gene	v_gene	d_gene	CDR3aa	CDR3nt
few	TRBJ1-3	TRBV19	.	CASNSGANGNTIYF	TGTGCCAGCAACTCAGGGGCGAATGGAAACACCATATATTTT
.	TRBJ2-7	TRBV7-9	TRBD2	CASSLPERGYSYEQYF	TGTGCCAGCAGCTTGCCCGAGCGGGGGTACTCCTACGAGCAGTACTTC
few	TRBJ1-5	TRBV19	.	CASSIGGRGDQPQHF	TGTGCCAGTAGTATAGGTGGGAGAGGGGATCAGCCCCAGCATTTT
.	TRBJ1-1	TRBV29-1	.	CSVRQTEAFF	TGCAGCGTTAGACAGACTGAAGCTTTCTTT
.	TRBJ2-1	TRBV30	.	CAWGQGGGDEQFF	TGTGCCTGGGGCCAGGGCGGGGGCGATGAGCAGTTCTTC
.	TRBJ2-7	TRBV6-6	.	CASSSGFHEQYF	TGTGCCAGCAGTTCCGGGTTCCACGAGCAGTACTTC
.	TRBJ2-3	TRBV29-1	.	CSVVGRITDTQYF	TGCAGCGTTGTGGGGCGGATCACAGATACGCAGTATTTT
.	TRBJ2-7	TRBV30	.	CAWRSREPNEQYF	TGTGCCTGGAGGAGCAGGGAACCCAACGAGCAGTACTTC
.	TRBJ2-5	TRBV7-9	.	CASSSTGRETQYF	TGTGCCAGCAGCTCTACCGGGAGAGAGACCCAGTACTTC
.	TRBJ2-7	TRBV5-1	.	CASSSNGRGPYEQYF	TGCGCCAGCAGCTCGAACGGAAGAGGACCCTACGAGCAGTACTTC
many	TRBJ1-2	TRBV19	TRBD1	CASKTGINGYTF	TGTGCCAGTAAGACAGGGATCAATGGCTACACCTTC
once	TRBJ2-2	TRBV4-1	.	CASSQERRGLGGELFF	TGCGCCAGCAGCCAAGAGCGGAGGGGGTTGGGCGGGGAGCTGTTTTTT
.	TRBJ1-1	TRBV30	.	CAWSLPPPGNTEAFF	TGTGCCTGGAGCCTCCCCCCGCCAGGGAACACTGAAGCTTTCTTT
.	TRBJ1-1	TRBV6-1	.	CASSSRGTEAFF	TGTGCCAGCAGTAGTCGTGGCACTGAAGCTTTCTTT
few	TRBJ1-6	TRBV19	.	CASKGKNNSPLHF	TGTGCCAGTAAGGGCAAAAATAATTCACCCCTCCACTTT
.	TRBJ1-4	TRBV29-1	.	CSVGGRDEKLFF	TGCAGCGTTGGGGGTAGGGACGAAAAACTGTTTTTT
.	TRBJ2-3	TRBV5-1	.	CASSFSGAGDTQYF	TGCGCCAGCAGCTTTTCAGGGGCCGGAGATACGCAGTATTTT
.	TRBJ2-2	TRBV6-5	.	CASSYGQGNTGELFF	TGTGCCAGCAGTTACGGCCAGGGGAACACCGGGGAGCTGTTTTTT
.	TRBJ2-7	TRBV10-3	TRBD1	CAIRQPGTAYEQYF	TGTGCCATCAGGCAACCCGGGACAGCTTACGAGCAGTACTTC
.	TRBJ2-2	TRBV18	.	CASSPPIWTGELFF	TGTGCCAGCTCACCACCTATCTGGACCGGGGAGCTGTTTTTT
.	TRBJ1-4	TRBV19	TRBD1	CASSLAGTGYEKLFF	TGTGCCAGTAGTCTAGCCGGGACAGGGTATGAAAAACTGTTTTTT
.	TRBJ2-7	TRBV15	TRBD2	CATSRVGRGSYEQYF	TGTGCCACCAGCAGAGTGGGGAGGGGCTCCTACGAGCAGTACTTC
.	TRBJ2-7	TRBV25-1	.	CASSESSYSYEQYF	TGTGCCAGCAGTGAATCCAGTTATTCCTACGAGCAGTACTTC
.	TRBJ2-6	TRBV27	.	CASSPALSGANVLTF	TGTGCCAGCAGTCCAGCCCTCTCTGGGGCCAACGTCCTGACTTTC
.	TRBJ2-6	TRBV6-5	.	CASKRSGANVLTF	TGTGCCAGCAAGAGGTCTGGGGCCAACGTCCTGACTTTC
.	TRBJ2-3	TRBV29-1	TRBD2	CSAGLGRDTQYF	TGCAGCGCAGGACTAGGGAGAGATACGCAGTATTTT
few	TRBJ2-2	TRBV30	.	CAWSRGRVDTGELFF	TGTGCCTGGAGTAGGGGGAGAGTTGACACCGGGGAGCTGTTTTTT
.	TRBJ1-1	TRBV18	.	CASSVQQLTEAFF	TGTGCCAGCTCAGTACAACAGTTGACTGAAGCTTTCTTT
few	TRBJ2-2	TRBV12-5	.	CASGPAGGELFF	TGTGCTAGTGGTCCCGCGGGCGGGGAGCTGTTTTTT
few	TRBJ2-1	TRBV29-1	TRBD2	CSVGGLAYNEQFF	TGCAGCGTTGGGGGACTAGCTTACAATGAGCAGTTCTTC
.	TRBJ2-3	TRBV30	.	CAWSVLATSTDTQYF	TGTGCCTGGAGTGTCTTAGCGACTAGCACAGATACGCAGTATTTT
.	TRBJ2-1	TRBV27	TRBD2	CASSFKGRALAGLYNEQFF	TGTGCCAGCAGTTTTAAGGGGCGAGCTCTAGCGGGCCTATACAATGAGCAGTTCTTC
.	TRBJ2-3	TRBV29-1	.	CSVRWDTQYF	TGCAGCGTTCGCTGGGATACGCAGTATTTT
.	TRBJ1-2	TRBV7-2	.	CASSLASTGLLGGYTF	TGTGCCAGCAGCTTAGCCTCCACAGGGCTTCTCGGTGGCTACACCTTC
.	TRBJ2-7	TRBV7-8	.	CASSTRDGSYEQYF	TGTGCCAGCAGCACCCGGGACGGATCCTACGAGCAGTACTTC
.	TRBJ1-1	TRBV11-2	.	CASSLWYAEAFF	TGTGCCAGCAGCTTATGGTACGCTGAAGCTTTCTTT
.	TRBJ2-3	TRBV6-5	.	CASSYPDTQYF	TGTGCCAGCAGTTACCCAGATACGCAGTATTTT
once	TRBJ1-2	TRBV19	.	CASSIDVRGRGYGYTF	TGTGCCAGTAGTATAGATGTCCGGGGACGCGGCTATGGCTACACCTTC
.	TRBJ2-1	TRBV5-1	.	CASSLVFRGAYNEQFF	TGCGCCAGCAGCTTGGTGTTCAGGGGGGCCTACAATGAGCAGTTCTTC
once	TRBJ2-4	TRBV9	TRBD2	CASSTRWGGNIQYF	TGTGCCAGCAGCACCCGCTGGGGGGGGAACATTCAGTACTTC
.	TRBJ1-3	TRBV4-1	.	CASSQSGHSGNTIYF	TGCGCCAGCAGCCAATCCGGTCACTCTGGAAACACCATATATTTT
once	TRBJ2-1	TRBV29-1	.	CSVGNLQNNEQFF	TGCAGCGTCGGAAATCTTCAAAACAATGAGCAGTTCTTC
.	TRBJ2-4	TRBV2	.	CASSVGRAKNIQYF	TGTGCCAGCAGTGTTGGTAGGGCCAAAAACATTCAGTACTTC
.	TRBJ1-5	TRBV18	.	CASSSGRSNQPQHF	TGTGCCAGCTCATCGGGACGTAGCAATCAGCCCCAGCATTTT
.	TRBJ2-2	TRBV30	TRBD1	CAWRDRGGTGELFF	TGTGCCTGGAGGGACAGGGGAGGCACCGGGGAGCTGTTTTTT
.	TRBJ2-7	TRBV30	.	CAWSVPGRGYEQYF	TGTGCCTGGAGTGTACCCGGCAGGGGCTACGAGCAGTACTTC
.	TRBJ2-2	TRBV11-3	TRBD2	CASSSLAGNTGELFF	TGTGCCAGCAGCTCGCTAGCGGGGAACACCGGGGAGCTGTTTTTT
.	TRBJ1-2	TRBV9	TRBD1	CASSVATGNRYGYTF	TGTGCCAGCAGCGTAGCGACAGGGAATCGCTATGGCTACACCTTC
.	TRBJ2-1	TRBV9	.	CASSASPKPGNEQFF	TGTGCCAGCAGCGCCTCCCCGAAACCAGGGAATGAGCAGTTCTTC
.	TRBJ1-1	TRBV6-5	.	CASSPLRENTEAFF	TGTGCCAGCAGTCCCCTGCGGGAGAACACTGAAGCTTTCTTT
.	TRBJ1-2	TRBV15	.	CATRQGPNYGYTF	TGTGCCACCAGACAGGGACCAAACTATGGCTACACCTTC
.	TRBJ1-5	TRBV12-5	.	CASGPSTGLGQPQHF	TGTGCTAGTGGTCCGAGTACAGGGCTCGGTCAGCCCCAGCATTTT
.	TRBJ2-2	TRBV4-2	.	CASSQDRRNTGELFF	TGTGCCAGCAGCCAAGATCGGAGGAACACCGGGGAGCTGTTTTTT
.	TRBJ2-2	TRBV30	TRBD1	CAWSVGTATGELFF	TGTGCCTGGAGTGTCGGGACAGCCACCGGGGAGCTGTTTTTT
.	TRBJ1-1	TRBV25-1	.	CASSDSDRGPEAFF	TGTGCCAGCAGTGATTCGGACCGGGGACCTGAAGCTTTCTTT